The 32 T cell receptor beta chains presented below share a single source sample, sequenced in a study of Ad26.COV2.S vaccination and SARS-CoV-2 variants. The treatment denotes: about 20 received Ad26.COV2.S at low or high dose, single or two shots; 5 received placebo; per-sample allocation not given. Repertoires come from day 63 after the first vaccine or placebo injection. TCRdb keeps only in-frame clones here, not all; method: immunoSEQ multiplex PCR. The top ten clones hold less than 4% of a sample with about 420,000 clones, roughly 90% of them seen once. The sample consisted of peripheral blood, taken in a trial of Ad26.COV2.S vaccine versus placebo. Receptors originate from a person aged 18 to 65 who received the Ad26.COV2.S COVID-19 vaccine or a placebo.

This clone was detected only a few times. The chain joins TRBV7-9 to TRBJ2-7; TRBD2 agrees at 9 bases. V shed 7 bases and J 6 bases; nucleotides not matched to a gene: 19. Germline loops: CDR1 SEHNR, CDR2 FQNEAQ (reference sequence). The length of the CDR3 is 17 residues. The CDR3 DNA is TGTGCCAGCATTGAGGGAAAGGCTAGCGGGGTAATAGGCGAGCAGTACTTC. It yields the protein CASIEGKASGVIGEQYF.

The chain joins TRBV29-1 to TRBJ2-7; D is unresolved. The CDR3 loop spans 12 amino acids. Germline V gene lookup returns CDR1 SQVTM and CDR2 ANQGSEA. With 0 bases removed from V and 7 bases from J, the gap between germline ends came to 10 bases. This chain's CDR3 is CSVEEGQEEQYF. CDR3 in DNA: TGCAGCGTTGAAGAGGGCCAGGAAGAGCAGTACTTC.

V gene TRBV7-2 combines with J gene TRBJ2-7, with 7 bases identical to TRBD2. CDR1 and CDR2 from the germline V gene are SGHTA and FQGNSA. The CDR3 has 13 amino acids. J gave up 0 bases and V 7 bases, and 3 bases lay outside the gene matches. The CDR3 region has the DNA TGTGCCAGCAAACCGGGGGGCTCCTACGAGCAGTACTTC. Protein sequence: CASKPGGSYEQYF.

This chain joins TRBV6-2 or TRBV6-3 and TRBJ1-1; 8 bases are shared with TRBD1. The J segment lost 4 bases and the V segment lost 2 bases, leaving 15 bases of the junction unmatched. CDR1 and CDR2 (germline): MNHEY, SVGEGT. This CDR3 is built from 18 residues. Written as DNA, the CDR3 is TGTGCCAGCAGTTACGTCCCGGGACAGGTTCCGGCGAGCACTGAAGCTTTCTTT. The encoded protein is CASSYVPGQVPASTEAFF.

The gene calls are TRBV25-1 and TRBJ1-6, with 10 bases lining up with TRBD1. Germline V gene lookup returns CDR1 MGHDK and CDR2 SYGVNS. The CDR3 covers 18 residues. The ends lost 1 base at V and 7 bases at J; junction bases unmatched: 10. The CDR3 DNA follows: TGTGCCAGCAGTGAATCCCCCGGGACAGGGGTATTCAATTCACCCCTCCACTTT. Its protein product is CASSESPGTGVFNSPLHF.

The rearrangement uses TRBV7-3 and TRBJ2-1; 7 nucleotides align to TRBD2. This CDR3 has 19 amino acids. The V gene's germline CDR1 is SGHTA and CDR2 FQGTGA. The V gene end was trimmed by 2 bases and the J gene end by 0 bases; junction bases not matched to a gene: 13. CDR3 in amino acids: CASSLQGPRGGSSYNEQFF. CDR3 coding DNA: TGTGCCAGCAGCTTACAAGGTCCAAGGGGCGGGAGCTCCTACAATGAGCAGTTCTTC.

This chain joins TRBV6-4 and TRBJ2-1; D is possibly TRBD2 (5 bases). Trimming removed 0 bases at V and 0 bases at J, with 6 bases between. Germline assignment: CDR1 MRHNA and CDR2 SNTAGT. The CDR3 is 15 residues long. The CDR3 nucleotides are TGTGCCAGCAGTGACTCTGCGGGCTCCTACAATGAGCAGTTCTTC. This translates into CASSDSAGSYNEQFF.

For this clone: The same CDR3 can be traced to other DNA sequences in this sample. The V gene is TRBV30, the J gene TRBJ2-1; weak D call: TRBD2 (6 bases). Germline V lookup: CDR1 GTSNPN, CDR2 SVGIG (reference sequence). There are 13 residues in the CDR3. Between the trimmed V and J ends, which lost 1 base and 2 bases, there was a span of 6 bases. The CDR3 protein is CAWSGGAYNEQFF. In DNA form, the CDR3 reads TGTGCCTGGAGTGGGGGGGCCTACAATGAGCAGTTCTTC. Combining the CDR3 with reference TRBV30 and TRBJ2-1 gives the whole variable domain SQTIHQWPATLVQPVGSPLSLECTVEGTSNPNLYWYRQAAGRGLQLLFYSVGIGQISSEVPQNLSASRPQDRQFILSSKKLLLSDSGFYLCAWSGGAYNEQFFGPGTRLTVL.

This chain uses TRBV27 with TRBJ2-5; maybe TRBD2 (5 bases). Germline V gene lookup returns CDR1 MNHEY and CDR2 SMNVEV (reference sequence). V was trimmed by 3 bases and J by 0 bases, leaving 11 bases between them. The CDR3 is 15 residues long. This chain's CDR3 is CASSFGGGYQETQYF. The CDR3 region has the DNA TGTGCCAGCAGTTTCGGAGGTGGCTACCAAGAGACCCAGTACTTC.

The chain is built from TRBV2 and TRBJ1-5, with D possibly being TRBD1 (6 bases). This CDR3 has 14 amino acids. Germline loops: CDR1 SNHLY, CDR2 FYNNEI. V lost 10 bases, J lost 1 base, and 14 bases lay in between. Here the CDR3 DNA reads TGTGCCACCGCCGGGGGCCGAAGCAATCAGCCCCAGCATTTT. Residues: CATAGGRSNQPQHF.

The CDR3 here is CASSFAAYRNYGYTF. CDR3 in DNA: TGTGCCAGCAGTTTCGCAGCTTACCGCAACTATGGCTACACCTTC. This sequence joins TRBV28 and TRBJ1-2; D gene unclear. V was shortened by 3 bases and J by 2 bases, with 13 bases between the two germline ends. The CDR3 contains 15 residues. Germline lookup yields CDR1 MDHEN and CDR2 SYDVKM.

This clone was found a few times. The rearrangement links TRBV10-3 to TRBJ1-4, with a weak D call TRBD1 (5 bases). V was cut by 3 bases and J by 4 bases, with 15 bases left in between. There are 16 residues in the CDR3. Germline values: CDR1 ENHRY, CDR2 SYGVKD. In DNA, the CDR3 is TGTGCCATCAGTGAAAACGGGCCAGGGTTTAATGAAAAACTGTTTTTT. Translated: CAISENGPGFNEKLFF.

The count of this clone is one. The V and J genes are TRBV5-1 and TRBJ2-7; D could derive from TRBD1 or TRBD2 (6 bases each). Germline values: CDR1 SGHRS, CDR2 YFSETQ. V lost 4 bases, J lost 2 bases, and 16 bases lay in between. The CDR3 contains 15 residues. The CDR3 reads CASSEWWGATYEQYF. The CDR3 DNA follows: TGCGCCAGCAGCGAGTGGTGGGGGGCAACCTACGAGCAGTACTTC. Supplemented by reference TRBV5-1 and TRBJ2-7, the full variable domain reads KAGVTQTPRYLIKTRGQQVTLSCSPISGHRSVSWYQQTPGQGLQFLFEYFSETQRNKGNFPGRFSGRQFSNSRSEMNVSTLELGDSALYLCASSEWWGATYEQYFGPGTRLTVT.

The DNA of the CDR3 is TGTGCCAGCAGTCCCGGGTTCGACACCGGGGAGCTGTTTTTT. This codes for CASSPGFDTGELFF. This chain connects TRBV6-2 or TRBV6-3 to TRBJ2-2; no clear D. CDR1 and CDR2 from the germline V gene are MNHEY and SVGEGT. V was cut by 5 bases and J by 3 bases, with 10 bases left in between. The CDR3 totals 14 residues.

This clone was observed a single time. The J gene is TRBJ2-5, the V gene TRBV5-4; D gene unclear. The CDR3 consists of 14 residues. The V end was cut by 4 bases, the J end by 1 base, with 11 bases between. In germline, CDR1 is SGHNT, CDR2 YYREEE (reference sequence). This CDR3 is CASSPRPAQETQYF. CDR3 bases: TGTGCCAGCAGCCCGCGACCAGCCCAAGAGACCCAGTACTTC. Drawing the rest from reference TRBV5-4 and TRBJ2-5, the complete variable domain is ETGVTQSPTHLIKTRGQQVTLRCSSQSGHNTVSWYQQALGQGPQFIFQYYREEENGRGNFPPRFSGLQFPNYSSELNVNALELDDSALYLCASSPRPAQETQYFGPGTRLLVL.

The rearrangement uses TRBV14 and TRBJ1-2; perhaps TRBD1 as D (5 bases). Trimming took 1 base from V and 3 from J, leaving 21 bases between them. CDR1 is SGHDN and CDR2 is FVKESK in the germline V gene. The CDR3 contains 18 residues. The CDR3 here is CASSQGVQGPYIDYGYTF. DNA of the CDR3: TGTGCCAGCAGCCAAGGGGTCCAGGGTCCATATATTGACTATGGCTACACCTTC.

The chain is built from TRBV4-1 and TRBJ2-2, with 9 bases aligning to TRBD1. The CDR3 is 17 amino acids. Germline V CDR1 and CDR2: MGHRA, YSYEKL. Trimming cost V 0 bases and J 1 base; bases outside gene matches: 3. Here the CDR3 reads CASSQETGGVNTGELFF. CDR3 DNA sequence: TGCGCCAGCAGCCAAGAGACAGGGGGTGTGAACACCGGGGAGCTGTTTTTT.

This sequence joins TRBV28 and TRBJ2-3; 16 positions agree with TRBD2. The CDR3 contains 17 residues. With V trimmed by 6 bases and J by 4 bases, 7 bases remained unmatched. Germline V gene sequence: CDR1 MDHEN, CDR2 SYDVKM. CDR3 in amino acids: CASSGTSGGAVADTQYF. CDR3 bases: TGTGCCAGCAGCGGGACTAGCGGGGGGGCCGTCGCAGATACGCAGTATTTT.

This clone was observed once. The CDR3: CASGEYSNQPQHF. The CDR3 DNA reads as TGTGCCAGCGGGGAATATAGCAATCAGCCCCAGCATTTT. This chain links TRBV6-6 with TRBJ1-5; unclear D gene. The ends were cut back, 8 bases at V and 0 bases at J, with 8 bases in the middle. Germline lookup yields CDR1 MNHNY and CDR2 SVGAGI (reference sequence). This CDR3 is built from 13 residues.

The genes are TRBV6-4 and TRBJ2-3; a possible D gene is TRBD2 (6 bases). Germline V gene sequence: CDR1 MRHNA, CDR2 SNTAGT. Deletions cut 0 bases from V and 4 bases from J, with 8 bases between. The CDR3 runs 14 residues. The CDR3 protein is CASSDSGGSDTQYF. DNA of the CDR3: TGTGCCAGCAGTGACTCTGGGGGGTCAGATACGCAGTATTTT.

The V and J genes are TRBV18 and TRBJ2-7; no clear D gene. Trimming removed 3 bases at V and 4 bases at J, with 13 bases between. The length of the CDR3 is 14 residues. The V gene's germline CDR1 is KGHSH and CDR2 LQKENI. DNA of the CDR3: TGTGCCAGCTCACCTTCCCCGGACGTATACGAGCAGTACTTC. The encoded protein is CASSPSPDVYEQYF.

The V and J genes are TRBV5-4 and TRBJ2-6; D unresolved. The ends were cut back, 2 bases at V and 4 bases at J, with 13 bases in the middle. Looked up from germline, CDR1 is SGHNT and CDR2 is YYREEE (reference sequence). The CDR3 length is 16 residues. Here the CDR3 reads CASSLGRNVGANVLTF. The CDR3, as DNA: TGTGCCAGCAGCTTAGGACGTAACGTGGGGGCCAACGTCCTGACTTTC.

V usage is TRBV27 and J usage is TRBJ2-2; TRBD1 aligns across 7 bases. Losses at the gene ends were 1 base for V and 5 bases for J; bases not matched to a gene: 7. Germline CDR1 MNHEY, CDR2 SMNVEV (reference sequence). The CDR3 extends over 16 amino acids. The CDR3 is CASSLFLGQLTGELFF. CDR3 DNA: TGTGCCAGCAGTTTATTCTTGGGACAGTTAACCGGGGAGCTGTTTTTT.

The rearrangement uses TRBV3-1 (or the pseudogene TRBV3-2) and TRBJ1-2; 7 nucleotides line up with TRBD1. The CDR3 spans 13 residues. V was pared by 4 bases and J by 1 base, with 0 bases of the junction left unmatched. Germline V gene lookup returns CDR1 LGHDT and CDR2 YNNKEL (reference sequence). The CDR3 DNA reads TGTGCCAGCAGCCCAGGGGGTAACTATGGCTACACCTTC. Translated, it gives CASSPGGNYGYTF.

The chain has TRBV9 and TRBJ2-7; TRBD1 aligns across 8 bases. The germline V gene encodes CDR1 SGDLS and CDR2 YYNGEE. V gave up 4 bases and J gave up 7 bases; unmatched junction bases: 10. There are 14 residues in the CDR3. CDR3 coding DNA: TGTGCCAGCAGCACCGGGACAGGTTCGGGAGAGCAGTACTTC. Its translation is CASSTGTGSGEQYF.

This chain uses TRBV24-1 with TRBJ1-2; D is unresolved. V was cut by 8 bases and J by 7 bases, with 19 bases left in between. Germline V CDR1 and CDR2: KGHDR, SFDVKD. There are 14 residues in the CDR3. The CDR3 protein is CATKEMGPGGGYTF. Written as DNA, the CDR3 is TGTGCCACCAAGGAAATGGGCCCGGGCGGTGGCTACACCTTC.

This clone showed up just once. This rearrangement joins TRBV7-9 to TRBJ2-6; no clear D gene. Germline V gives CDR1 SEHNR, CDR2 FQNEAQ (reference sequence). The CDR3 consists of 15 residues. The V gene lost 5 bases and the J gene lost 4 bases, with 12 bases spanning the gap. The CDR3 here is CASSPANLGANVLTF. The DNA for the CDR3 is TGTGCCAGCAGCCCGGCTAACTTGGGGGCCAACGTCCTGACTTTC. Full variable domain (rest looked up from reference TRBV7-9 and TRBJ2-6): DTGVSQNPRHKITKRGQNVTFRCDPISEHNRLYWYRQTLGQGPEFLTYFQNEAQLEKSRLLSDRFSAERPKGSFSTLEIQRTEQGDSAMYLCASSPANLGANVLTFGAGSRLTVL.

J is TRBJ1-4 and V is TRBV30; 9 positions agree with TRBD1. Germline CDR1 reads GTSNPN; CDR2 reads SVGIG (reference sequence). Trimming at V came to 3 bases and at J to 8 bases, leaving 7 bases not matched to a gene. The CDR3 loop spans 14 amino acids. The CDR3 protein is CAWRPGQGNEKLFF. The CDR3, as DNA: TGTGCCTGGAGACCGGGACAGGGTAACGAAAAACTGTTTTTT.

The V gene is TRBV5-4, the J gene TRBJ2-1, with D perhaps being TRBD1 or TRBD2 (5 bases each). The V gene lost 4 bases and the J gene lost 8 bases, with 19 bases spanning the gap. The germline V gene has CDR1 SGHNT and CDR2 YYREEE (reference sequence). This CDR3 is 15 amino acids long. CDR3 amino acids: CASSPRGAIVDEQFF. CDR3 sequence (DNA): TGTGCCAGCAGCCCTCGAGGGGCAATTGTGGATGAGCAGTTCTTC.

This clone showed up just a few times. The V call is TRBV7-9, the J call TRBJ1-5, with a possible D match to TRBD1 (6 bases). Per the germline V gene, CDR1 is SEHNR and CDR2 is FQNEAQ (reference sequence). The CDR3 contains 14 residues. Between the trimmed V and J ends, which lost 4 bases and 2 bases, there was a span of 9 bases. The CDR3 reads CASSYSGGNQPQHF. The CDR3, as DNA: TGTGCCAGCAGCTACTCAGGGGGCAATCAGCCCCAGCATTTT.

Turning to this clone: The junction differs from germline at one of its ends, possibly a read error. This sequence joins TRBV4-3 and TRBJ2-3; no clear D gene. Germline values: CDR1 LGHNA, CDR2 YSLEER. This CDR3 is 16 amino acids long. The CDR3 here is CASGQVAVYGTDTQYF. DNA for the CDR3: TGCGCCAGCGGCCAAGTTGCTGTTTACGGCACAGATACGCAGTATTTT.

The J gene is TRBJ2-1, the V gene TRBV4-3; 12 bases fit TRBD2. The germline V gene has CDR1 LGHNA and CDR2 YSLEER. Trimming took 0 bases from V and 6 from J; bases not matched to a gene: 3. CDR3 length equals 16 residues. CDR3 nucleotide sequence: TGCGCCAGCAGCCAAGATAAACTAGCGGGGGGCAATGAGCAGTTCTTC. Its translation: CASSQDKLAGGNEQFF.